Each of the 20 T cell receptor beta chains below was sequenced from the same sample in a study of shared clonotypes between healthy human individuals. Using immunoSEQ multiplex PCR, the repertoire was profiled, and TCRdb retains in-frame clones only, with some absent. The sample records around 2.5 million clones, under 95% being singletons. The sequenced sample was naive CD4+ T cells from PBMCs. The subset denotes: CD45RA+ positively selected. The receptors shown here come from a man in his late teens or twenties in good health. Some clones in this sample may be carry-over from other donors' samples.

The DNA for the CDR3 is TGTGCCAGCAACACACAGGGAGGGTGGTACAATGAGCAGTTCTTC. It specifies CASNTQGGWYNEQFF. V is TRBV5-8 and J is TRBJ2-1; maybe TRBD2 (7 bases). The CDR3 consists of 15 residues. V was trimmed by 6 bases and J by 4 bases, leaving 17 bases between them. From germline, CDR1 is SGHTS and CDR2 YDEGEE.

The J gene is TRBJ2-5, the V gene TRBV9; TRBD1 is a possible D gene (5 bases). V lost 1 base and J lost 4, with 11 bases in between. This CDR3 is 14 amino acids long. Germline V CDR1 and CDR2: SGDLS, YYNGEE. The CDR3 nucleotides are TGTGCCAGCAGCGTAAATCACAGGCCAGAGACCCAGTACTTC. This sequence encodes CASSVNHRPETQYF. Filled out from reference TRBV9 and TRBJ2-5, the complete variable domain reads DSGVTQTPKHLITATGQRVTLRCSPRSGDLSVYWYQQSLDQGLQFLIQYYNGEERAKGNILERFSAQQFPDLHSELNLSSLELGDSALYFCASSVNHRPETQYFGPGTRLLVL.

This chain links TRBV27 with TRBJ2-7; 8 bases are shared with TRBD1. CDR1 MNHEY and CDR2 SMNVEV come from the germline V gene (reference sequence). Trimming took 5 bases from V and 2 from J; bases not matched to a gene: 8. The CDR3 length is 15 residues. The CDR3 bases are TGTGCCAGCAGTCGAAACCTACAGGGGGCCTACGAGCAGTACTTC. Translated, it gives CASSRNLQGAYEQYF.

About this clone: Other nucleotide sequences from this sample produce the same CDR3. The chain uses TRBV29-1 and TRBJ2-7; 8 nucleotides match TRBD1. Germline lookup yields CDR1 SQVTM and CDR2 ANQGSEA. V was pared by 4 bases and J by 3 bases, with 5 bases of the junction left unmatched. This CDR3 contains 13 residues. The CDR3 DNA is TGCAGCGTTGGTCCTGGACAGGGCTACGAGCAGTACTTC. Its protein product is CSVGPGQGYEQYF.

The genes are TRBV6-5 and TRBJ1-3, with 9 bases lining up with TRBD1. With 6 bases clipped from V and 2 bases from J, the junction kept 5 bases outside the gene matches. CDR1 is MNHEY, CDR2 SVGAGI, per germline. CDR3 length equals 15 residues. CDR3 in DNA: TGTGCCAGCAGCTCCTGGACAGGGGCTGGAAACACCATATATTTT. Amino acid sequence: CASSSWTGAGNTIYF.

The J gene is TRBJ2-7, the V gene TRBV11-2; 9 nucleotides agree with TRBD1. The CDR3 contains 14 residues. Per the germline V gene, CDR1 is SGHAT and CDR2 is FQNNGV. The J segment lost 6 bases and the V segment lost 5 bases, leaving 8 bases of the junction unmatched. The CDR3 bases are TGTGCCAGCAGCCTGGGACAGGGTCTAAGCGAGCAGTACTTC. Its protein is CASSLGQGLSEQYF.

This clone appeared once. The CDR3 region has the DNA TGTGCCAGCAGCCGAGGGGACAGACTGAACACTGAAGCTTTCTTT. Translating gives CASSRGDRLNTEAFF. The chain links TRBV5-4 to TRBJ1-1; 7 bases align to TRBD1. V shed 4 bases and J 0 bases; nucleotides not matched to a gene: 6. Germline V gene sequence: CDR1 SGHNT, CDR2 YYREEE (reference sequence). This CDR3 comprises 15 residues. Drawing the rest from reference TRBV5-4 and TRBJ1-1, the complete variable domain is ETGVTQSPTHLIKTRGQQVTLRCSSQSGHNTVSWYQQALGQGPQFIFQYYREEENGRGNFPPRFSGLQFPNYSSELNVNALELDDSALYLCASSRGDRLNTEAFFGQGTRLTVV.

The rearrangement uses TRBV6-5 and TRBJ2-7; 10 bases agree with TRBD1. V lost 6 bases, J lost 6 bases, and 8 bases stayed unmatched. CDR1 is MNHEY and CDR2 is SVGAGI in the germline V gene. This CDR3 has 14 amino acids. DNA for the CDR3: TGTGCCAGCAGATCCGGGACAGGGGCACGCGAGCAGTACTTC. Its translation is CASRSGTGAREQYF.

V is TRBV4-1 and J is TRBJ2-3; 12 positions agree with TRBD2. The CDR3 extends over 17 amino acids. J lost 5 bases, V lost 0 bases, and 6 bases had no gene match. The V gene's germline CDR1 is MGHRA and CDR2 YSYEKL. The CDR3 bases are TGCGCCAGCAGCCAAGACTTACCGGGACTAGCGGGAGATACGCAGTATTTT. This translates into CASSQDLPGLAGDTQYF.

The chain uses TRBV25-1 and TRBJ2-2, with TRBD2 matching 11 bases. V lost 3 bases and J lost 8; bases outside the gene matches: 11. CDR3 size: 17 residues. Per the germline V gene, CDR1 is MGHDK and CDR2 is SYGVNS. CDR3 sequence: CASSDSPGLAALGELFF. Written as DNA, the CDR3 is TGTGCCAGCAGTGACTCGCCGGGACTAGCGGCCCTAGGGGAGCTGTTTTTT. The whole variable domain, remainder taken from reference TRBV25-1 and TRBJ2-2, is EADIYQTPRYLVIGTGKKITLECSQTMGHDKMYWYQQDPGMELHLIHYSYGVNSTEKGDLSSESTVSRIRTEHFPLTLESARPSHTSQYLCASSDSPGLAALGELFFGEGSRLTVL.

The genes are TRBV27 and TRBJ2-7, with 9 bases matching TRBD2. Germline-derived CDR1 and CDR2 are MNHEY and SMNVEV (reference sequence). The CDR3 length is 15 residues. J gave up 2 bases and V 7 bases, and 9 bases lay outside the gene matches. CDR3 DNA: TGTGCCAGCACCATGGGGCGGGAGGGCCCCTACGAGCAGTACTTC. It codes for CASTMGREGPYEQYF.

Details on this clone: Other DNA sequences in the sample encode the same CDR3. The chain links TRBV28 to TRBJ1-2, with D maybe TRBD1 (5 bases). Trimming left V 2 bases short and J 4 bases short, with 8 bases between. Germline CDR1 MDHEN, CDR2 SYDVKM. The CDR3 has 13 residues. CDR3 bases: TGTGCCAGCAGTTTAGGCAGGGTCTATGGCTACACCTTC. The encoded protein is CASSLGRVYGYTF.

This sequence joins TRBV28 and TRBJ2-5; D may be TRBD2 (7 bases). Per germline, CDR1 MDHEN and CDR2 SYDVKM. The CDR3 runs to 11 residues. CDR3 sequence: CATGGVETQYF. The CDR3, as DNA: TGTGCGACGGGGGGCGTGGAGACCCAGTACTTC. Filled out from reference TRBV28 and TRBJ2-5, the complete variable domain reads DVKVTQSSRYLVKRTGEKVFLECVQDMDHENMFWYRQDPGLGLRLIYFSYDVKMKEKGDIPEGYSVSREKKERFSLILESASTNQTSMYLCATGGVETQYFGPGTRLLVL.

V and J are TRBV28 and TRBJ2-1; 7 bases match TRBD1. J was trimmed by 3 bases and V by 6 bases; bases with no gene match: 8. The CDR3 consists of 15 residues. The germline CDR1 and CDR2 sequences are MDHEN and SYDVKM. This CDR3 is CASSPRRGHYNEQFF. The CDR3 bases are TGTGCCAGCAGCCCCCGTAGGGGGCACTACAATGAGCAGTTCTTC.

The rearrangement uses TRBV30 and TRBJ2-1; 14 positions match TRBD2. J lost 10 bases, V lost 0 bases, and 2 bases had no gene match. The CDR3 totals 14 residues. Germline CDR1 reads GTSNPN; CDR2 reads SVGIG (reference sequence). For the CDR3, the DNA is TGTGCCTGGAGTGTGACTAGCGGGAGGGGGGAGCAGTTCTTC. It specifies CAWSVTSGRGEQFF.

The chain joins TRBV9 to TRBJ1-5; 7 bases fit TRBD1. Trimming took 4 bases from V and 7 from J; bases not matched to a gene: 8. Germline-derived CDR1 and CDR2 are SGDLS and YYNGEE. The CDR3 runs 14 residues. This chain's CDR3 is CASSPTGEGQPQHF. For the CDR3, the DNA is TGTGCCAGCAGCCCCACAGGGGAGGGGCAGCCCCAGCATTTT.

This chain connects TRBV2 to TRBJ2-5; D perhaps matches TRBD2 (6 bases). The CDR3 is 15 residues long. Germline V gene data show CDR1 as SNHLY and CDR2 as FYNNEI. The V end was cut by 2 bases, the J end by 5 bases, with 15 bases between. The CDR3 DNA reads TGTGCCAGCAGTGAACCGGGGGTGGAGAAGGAGACCCAGTACTTC. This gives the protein CASSEPGVEKETQYF.

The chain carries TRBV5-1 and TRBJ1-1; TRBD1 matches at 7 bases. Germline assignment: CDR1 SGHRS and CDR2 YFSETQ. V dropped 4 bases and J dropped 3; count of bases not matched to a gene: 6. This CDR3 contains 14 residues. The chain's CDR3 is CASSPWGTDTEAFF. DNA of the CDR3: TGCGCCAGCAGCCCATGGGGGACAGACACTGAAGCTTTCTTT.

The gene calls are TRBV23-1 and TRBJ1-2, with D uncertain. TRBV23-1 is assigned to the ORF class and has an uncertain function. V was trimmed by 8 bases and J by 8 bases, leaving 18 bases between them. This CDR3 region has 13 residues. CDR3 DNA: TGCGCCAGCGGGAGGACGGTGGAAGTCGGCTACACCTTC. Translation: CASGRTVEVGYTF.

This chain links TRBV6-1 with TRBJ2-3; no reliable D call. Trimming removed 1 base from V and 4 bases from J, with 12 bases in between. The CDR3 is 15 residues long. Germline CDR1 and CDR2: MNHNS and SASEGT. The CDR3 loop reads CASSEVGGRADTQYF. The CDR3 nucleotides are TGTGCCAGCAGTGAAGTGGGCGGAAGGGCAGATACGCAGTATTTT.